This T cell receptor (beta chain) was identified during a study of cytomegalovirus exposure and HLA in healthy donors. Study details: An earlier analysis identified more than 90 million unique TCR beta sequences in about 180 million T cells.

60 Vbeta and 13 Jbeta primers were used in PCR. The assay was immunoSEQ multiplex PCR, and TCRdb's table has in-frame clones only and misses some. The data hold around 180,000 clones, with more than 60% observed a single time. This clone has more than one count but fewer than ten. This sample includes further DNA sequences coding for the same CDR3. Trimming removed 4 bases from V and 3 bases from J; junction bases left unmatched: 3. Germline lookup yields CDR1 SNHLY and CDR2 FYNNEI. CDR3 length: 13 amino acids. This TCR came from a woman aged 25 to 45 in good health and CMV-seropositive. The sample was PBMCs. The chain joins TRBV2 to TRBJ2-7; 7 positions match TRBD1. CDR3 in DNA: TGTGCCAGCAGTGGGACAGGACACTACGAGCAGTACTTC. Residues: CASSGTGHYEQYF.